The entry below gives a single TCR beta chain sequence along with its context. What it recognizes is unknown. The data originate from a study of somatic mutations in cytotoxic T cells in rheumatoid arthritis. Study-wide results and caveats: Each of about an eighth of the roughly 60 patients had a largest CD8+ clone that made up more than 20% of CD8+ cells.

Germline CDR1 and CDR2: SGDLS and YYNGEE. Trimming took 6 bases from V and 5 from J; bases not matched to a gene: 3. This CDR3 region has 13 residues. Only in-frame clones appear in the TCRdb table, and some are missing; sequencing was by immunoSEQ multiplex PCR. The profile shows some 10,000 clones, around 80% of them singletons. The chain joins TRBV9 to TRBJ2-1; 9 bases align to TRBD2. This TCR was recovered from a woman in her forties or fifties in good health. Sequenced sample: CD8+ T cells sorted from blood. The chain's CDR3 is CASTRLADNEQFF. The CDR3 nucleotides are TGTGCCAGCACCAGACTAGCGGACAATGAGCAGTTCTTC.